This entry features one TCR beta chain sequence. Generated by immunoSEQ multiplex PCR, the TCRdb table keeps only in-frame clones and is missing some. Among hundreds of thousands of clones, 65% to 90% were seen once, and the ten largest hold about 12%. This specimen comes from a study of blood T cell repertoires in COVID-19. This CDR3 spans 15 amino acids. The trim removed 3 bases at V and 7 bases at J, leaving 5 bases unmatched. Germline loops: CDR1 KGHSH, CDR2 LQKENI. V is TRBV18 and J is TRBJ2-5, with 13 bases fitting TRBD2. This receptor was obtained from a woman aged 70-85 years with COVID-19, enrolled during active disease. The material sequenced was peripheral blood. In DNA, the CDR3 is TGTGCCAGCTCACCCGGACTAGCGGGGGAAGGGACCCAGTACTTC. It translates to CASSPGLAGEGTQYF. The full variable domain, in which reference TRBV18 and TRBJ2-5 provide the parts outside the CDR3, is NAGVMQNPRHLVRRRGQEARLRCSPMKGHSHVYWYRQLPEEGLKFMVYLQKENIIDESGMPKERFSAEFPKEGPSILRIQQVVRGDSAAYFCASSPGLAGEGTQYFGPGTRLLVL.